A single sample is the source of the 30 T cell receptor beta chains below, sequenced in a study of T-cell memory formation after mild COVID-19. TCRdb called the 5' RACE reads again in MiXCR, with one record for every CDR3 protein. Found here are tens of thousands of distinct CDR3 sequences, approximately 15% of them singletons; the top ten hold roughly a third. Sequenced: PBMCs or a T cell subset sorted from them (not recorded which). These receptors were obtained from an adult woman who had mild COVID-19 (a few samples of this study predate the infection). Cell type and time point are not known.

The table lists this clonotype with a few counts. V and J are TRBV27 and TRBJ1-1, with D perhaps matching TRBD1 (6 bases). In germline, CDR1 is MNHEY, CDR2 SMNVEV (reference sequence). The CDR3 runs to 13 residues. V shed 4 bases and J shed 3 bases, with 9 bases lying between them. DNA of the CDR3: TGTGCCAGCAGTTGGAACAGGGACACTGAAGCTTTCTTT. This gives the protein CASSWNRDTEAFF.

This clonotype was seen at least ten times. The V gene is TRBV6-5, the J gene TRBJ1-5, with a possible D match to TRBD1 (6 bases). V lost 11 bases and J lost 4, with 15 bases in between. The CDR3 loop spans 13 amino acids. The germline CDR1 and CDR2 sequences are MNHEY and SVGAGI. CDR3 residues: CACKPGENQPQHF. DNA for the CDR3: TGTGCCTGTAAGCCAGGGGAGAATCAGCCCCAGCATTTT.

This CDR3 reads CASSPSPRATDTQYF. The CDR3 DNA sequence: TGTGCCAGCAGCCCATCCCCCCGGGCCACAGATACGCAGTATTTT. The chain recombines TRBV12-3 or TRBV12-4 with TRBJ2-3; D uncertain. V lost 6 bases, J lost 2 bases, and 15 bases lay in between. The CDR3 runs 15 residues.

Only a few counts were recorded for this clonotype. V usage is TRBV10-3 and J usage is TRBJ2-7, with D possibly being TRBD1 (5 bases). This CDR3 contains 14 residues. Germline CDR1 is ENHRY and CDR2 is SYGVKD. V gave up 10 bases and J gave up 2 bases, with 18 bases separating them. This CDR3 is CATSDIKETYEQYF. CDR3 bases: TGTGCCACGTCGGACATTAAAGAGACCTACGAGCAGTACTTC.

J is TRBJ2-7 and V is TRBV27, with D perhaps given as TRBD1 or TRBD2 (5 bases each). The CDR3 contains 17 residues. Germline CDR1 and CDR2: MNHEY and SMNVEV (reference sequence). Trimming took off 2 bases at V and 1 base at J, with 18 bases between the two ends. CDR3: CASSLHDSGDASYEQYF. Here the CDR3 DNA reads TGTGCCAGCAGTTTACATGACTCCGGGGACGCGTCCTACGAGCAGTACTTC.

The sample holds a few counts of this clonotype. The chain links TRBV6-6 to TRBJ2-3; 13 positions agree with TRBD2. The germline V gene encodes CDR1 MNHNY and CDR2 SVGAGI (reference sequence). V gave up 5 bases and J gave up 5 bases; unmatched junction bases: 7. The CDR3 spans 16 residues. The CDR3 DNA reads as TGTGCCAGCAGTCCTGGACTAGCGGGAGTTAAAGATACGCAGTATTTT. Its translation is CASSPGLAGVKDTQYF.

This clonotype was picked up a small number of times. One end of the junction varies from germline; a read error may be responsible. This chain joins TRBV7-7 and TRBJ2-2; TRBD1 matches at 7 bases. Looked up from germline, CDR1 is SSHAT and CDR2 is FNYEAQ (reference sequence). The CDR3 is 16 amino acids. CDR3 in DNA: TGTGCTAGCAGCTTAAGAGGGGGCGCGGGCACCGGGGAGCTGTTTTTT. It codes for CASSLRGGAGTGELFF.

This clonotype was seen only a few times. This chain connects TRBV5-1 to TRBJ2-5; D not resolved. Germline lookup yields CDR1 SGHRS and CDR2 YFSETQ. V was pared by 7 bases and J by 4 bases, with 11 bases between. This CDR3 is 12 amino acids long. The CDR3 DNA is TGCGCCAGCTCATGGCACCGAGAGACCCAGTACTTC. Translated, it gives CASSWHRETQYF.

CDR3 residues: CASSTRTGGTDTQYF. In DNA form, the CDR3 reads TGTGCCAGCAGCACCAGGACAGGGGGCACAGATACGCAGTATTTT. The chain couples TRBV7-2 to TRBJ2-3; 9 bases fit TRBD1. This CDR3 has 15 amino acids. V trimming: 5 bases; J trimming: 1 base; junction bases outside the gene matches: 4. Germline loops: CDR1 SGHTA, CDR2 FQGNSA.

This clonotype was found once. The chain couples TRBV9 to TRBJ2-1; TRBD2 matches at 8 bases. The germline V gene encodes CDR1 SGDLS and CDR2 YYNGEE. J gave up 5 bases and V 3 bases, and 7 bases lay outside the gene matches. The CDR3 is made up of 15 amino acids. The CDR3 DNA reads as TGTGCCAGCAGCGCAGGCGGGAGGCGTAACAATGAGCAGTTCTTC. Amino acids: CASSAGGRRNNEQFF.

This clonotype was detected a few times. The rearrangement links TRBV7-2 to TRBJ1-5; TRBD1 matches at 8 bases. There are 15 residues in the CDR3. J gave up 5 bases and V 2 bases, and 5 bases lay outside the gene matches. Germline CDR1 SGHTA, CDR2 FQGNSA. CDR3: CASSLWSGQDQPQHF. The CDR3 DNA reads TGTGCCAGCAGCTTATGGTCGGGACAGGATCAGCCCCAGCATTTT.

The table lists this clonotype with many counts. This sequence joins TRBV7-9 and TRBJ2-1; TRBD2 matches 9 bases. Trimming removed 1 base from V and 5 bases from J; junction bases left unmatched: 6. Looked up from germline, CDR1 is SEHNR and CDR2 is FQNEAQ (reference sequence). The CDR3 contains 16 residues. The CDR3 sequence: CASSLESGGMDNEQFF. Written as DNA, the CDR3 is TGTGCCAGCAGCTTAGAAAGCGGGGGGATGGACAATGAGCAGTTCTTC.

This clonotype occurred a few times. The chain links TRBV7-3 to TRBJ2-7; TRBD1 matches at 7 bases. This CDR3 spans 13 amino acids. V shed 6 bases and J 2 bases; nucleotides not matched to a gene: 4. The germline CDR1 and CDR2 sequences are SGHTA and FQGTGA. CDR3 loop: CASRRDRTYEQYF. As DNA, the CDR3 is TGTGCCAGCAGAAGGGACAGAACCTACGAGCAGTACTTC.

The V and J genes are TRBV27 and TRBJ2-2; D possibly corresponds to TRBD2 (5 bases). Per germline, CDR1 MNHEY and CDR2 SMNVEV (reference sequence). V lost 7 bases and J 5 bases, leaving 20 bases between the germline ends. This CDR3 has 16 residues. The DNA of the CDR3 is TGTGCCAGCACAACCCTCTATGGGAGAGGGACCGGGGAGCTGTTTTTT. It translates to CASTTLYGRGTGELFF.

This clonotype came up a few times. V and J are TRBV9 and TRBJ2-7; 10 nucleotides align to TRBD2. CDR3 length: 14 amino acids. CDR1 SGDLS and CDR2 YYNGEE come from the germline V gene. The V gene end was trimmed by 0 bases and the J gene end by 4 bases; junction bases not matched to a gene: 1. The chain's CDR3 is CASSVAGLAYEQYF. CDR3 nucleotides: TGTGCCAGCAGCGTAGCGGGACTAGCGTACGAGCAGTACTTC.

As for this clonotype: A read error may explain this, as a much larger clone is one base away. The V call is TRBV4-2, the J call TRBJ2-1, with 10 nucleotides matching TRBD2. Germline V gives CDR1 LGHNA, CDR2 YNFKEQ. This CDR3 is 16 amino acids long. CDR3 DNA sequence: TGTGACAGCAGCCAAGTTGAAAGCGGGGGGGACGATGAGCAGTTCTTC. Protein: CDSSQVESGGDDEQFF.

The chain links TRBV20-1 to TRBJ2-1; TRBD1 matches at 8 bases. The CDR3 runs to 13 residues. Looked up from germline, CDR1 is DFQATT and CDR2 is SNEGSKA (reference sequence). V was pared by 3 bases and J by 9 bases, with 7 bases of the junction left unmatched. The CDR3 reads CSASVAGGIEQFF. CDR3 bases: TGCAGTGCTAGTGTGGCAGGGGGCATTGAGCAGTTCTTC.

This chain uses TRBV29-1 with TRBJ2-3; weak D call: TRBD2 (6 bases). Germline CDR1 and CDR2: SQVTM and ANQGSEA. This CDR3 is 14 amino acids long. With 4 bases removed from V and 0 bases from J, the gap between germline ends came to 11 bases. The chain's CDR3 is CSVAGTESTDTQYF. The CDR3 nucleotides are TGCAGCGTTGCCGGGACTGAAAGCACAGATACGCAGTATTTT.

The chain has TRBV11-3 and TRBJ2-1; the match to TRBD2 covers 7 bases. The junction had 2 bases not matched to a gene; V was cut back by 3 bases and J by 9 bases. The germline V gene has CDR1 SGHNT and CDR2 YENEEA. The CDR3 loop spans 12 amino acids. CDR3 sequence: CASSLTSSEQFF. The CDR3, as DNA: TGTGCCAGCAGCTTGACTAGCAGTGAGCAGTTCTTC.

This clonotype appeared a few times. J is TRBJ2-1 and V is TRBV6-2 or TRBV6-3; 12 bases are shared with TRBD2. CDR3 length: 13 amino acids. Trimming at V came to 6 bases and at J to 12 bases, leaving 6 bases not matched to a gene. The germline V gene encodes CDR1 MNHEY and CDR2 SVGEGT. The CDR3 is CASSTTSGRMQFF. In DNA form, the CDR3 reads TGTGCCAGCAGCACGACTAGCGGGAGAATGCAGTTCTTC.

This clonotype was found a few times. CDR3 coding DNA: TGTGCCAGCAGTTACTTGGGATCGACTGAAGCTTTCTTT. As protein: CASSYLGSTEAFF. V is TRBV6-5 and J is TRBJ1-1; D unresolved. Trimming cost V 1 base and J 5 bases, with 8 bases left between them. Germline V lookup: CDR1 MNHEY, CDR2 SVGAGI. This CDR3 contains 13 residues.

The J gene is TRBJ2-5, the V gene TRBV4-1, with D perhaps matching TRBD2 (6 bases). CDR3 length: 14 residues. V was clipped by 3 bases and J by 0 bases, with 8 bases between them. Germline CDR1 MGHRA, CDR2 YSYEKL. The DNA of the CDR3 is TGCGCCAGCAGCCACCGCGGGGACCAAGAGACCCAGTACTTC. Translated, it gives CASSHRGDQETQYF.

The chain carries TRBV6-2 or TRBV6-3 and TRBJ2-7; D is undetermined. The CDR3 contains 15 residues. Looked up from germline, CDR1 is MNHEY and CDR2 is SVGEGT. Trimming pared 2 bases from V and 0 bases from J, leaving 11 bases between. CDR3 in amino acids: CASSYELLSSYEQYF. CDR3 nucleotide sequence: TGTGCCAGCAGTTACGAACTCCTGAGCTCCTACGAGCAGTACTTC.

The V and J genes are TRBV15 and TRBJ2-5; D is perhaps TRBD1 or TRBD2 (6 bases each). Trimming removed 1 base at V and 2 bases at J, with 11 bases between. The CDR3 extends over 15 amino acids. The germline CDR1 and CDR2 sequences are LNHNV and YYDKDF (reference sequence). The DNA of the CDR3 is TGTGCCACCAGCAGAGGGAGGGGGAGACAAGAGACCCAGTACTTC. It is translated as CATSRGRGRQETQYF.

The chain carries TRBV12-3 or TRBV12-4 and TRBJ1-2; D is undetermined. V lost 3 bases, J lost 7 bases, and 6 bases lay in between. CDR3 length equals 11 residues. CDR3 coding DNA: TGTGCCAGCAGTTTTGGAGTTGGCTACACCTTC. Translating gives CASSFGVGYTF.

The chain couples TRBV29-1 to TRBJ1-2, with 9 bases fitting TRBD1. Germline V gene lookup returns CDR1 SQVTM and CDR2 ANQGSEA. Trimming at V came to 4 bases and at J to 5 bases, leaving 17 bases not matched to a gene. The CDR3 is made up of 17 amino acids. This CDR3 is CSVVDPTLGQGKYGYTF. Written as DNA, the CDR3 is TGCAGCGTTGTGGATCCCACCTTGGGACAGGGAAAGTATGGCTACACCTTC. Full variable domain (missing parts from reference TRBV29-1 and TRBJ1-2): SAVISQKPSRDICQRGTSLTIQCQVDSQVTMMFWYRQQPGQSLTLIATANQGSEATYESGFVIDKFPISRPNLTFSTLTVSNMSPEDSSIYLCSVVDPTLGQGKYGYTFGSGTRLTVV.

This clonotype was found a few times. The CDR3 DNA is TGCGCCAGCAGCTTGGAAGCGGACTCCTACAATGAGCAGTTCTTC. Its protein product is CASSLEADSYNEQFF. The V gene is TRBV5-1, the J gene TRBJ2-1, with D perhaps TRBD2 (5 bases). Trimming left V 0 bases short and J 0 bases short, with 7 bases between. The CDR3 loop spans 15 amino acids. Germline loops: CDR1 SGHRS, CDR2 YFSETQ.

The chain carries TRBV5-1 and TRBJ1-1, with TRBD1 matching over 7 bases. CDR3 length: 16 residues. Germline values: CDR1 SGHRS, CDR2 YFSETQ. Trimming at V came to 4 bases and at J to 1 base, leaving 10 bases not matched to a gene. The CDR3 nucleotides read TGCGCCAGCAGCCTTGCTTACAGGGGACCGAACACTGAAGCTTTCTTT. Translated: CASSLAYRGPNTEAFF.

The chain has TRBV20-1 and TRBJ2-7; D uncertain. Germline-derived CDR1 and CDR2 are DFQATT and SNEGSKA (reference sequence). This CDR3 has 17 amino acids. Trimming shortened V by 2 bases and J by 0 bases, and 20 bases separated the two germline ends. The CDR3 DNA is TGCAGTGCTAGAAAGTCCCCAGTGGGGTTGGGCTCCTACGAGCAGTACTTC. It yields the protein CSARKSPVGLGSYEQYF.

The V call is TRBV4-2, the J call TRBJ2-1; 10 bases map to TRBD2. This CDR3 has 16 residues. Germline CDR1 and CDR2: LGHNA and YNFKEQ. With 0 bases clipped from V and 6 bases from J, the junction kept 5 bases outside the gene matches. The CDR3 region has the DNA TGTGCCAGCAGCCAAGATATAACTAGCGGGGCCAATGAGCAGTTCTTC. Translation gives CASSQDITSGANEQFF.